One sample yielded the 6 T cell receptor beta chains listed below, sequenced in a study of identical twins. TCRdb recomputed calls from the 5' RACE reads with MiXCR, one row per CDR3 protein. Of about 700,000 distinct CDR3 sequences listed, 6.1% are singletons. Sequenced: naive T cells sorted from blood. The source of these receptors is a man younger than 30 in good health.

The chain couples TRBV6-2 or TRBV6-3 to TRBJ1-1, with 8 bases fitting TRBD1. The CDR3 has 15 amino acids. CDR1 is MNHEY, CDR2 SVGEGT, per germline. Trimming at V came to 6 bases and at J to 6 bases, leaving 12 bases not matched to a gene. CDR3 residues: CASSPLGQGGPEAFF. The CDR3 DNA sequence: TGTGCCAGCAGCCCCCTTGGACAGGGAGGCCCTGAAGCTTTCTTT.

The table lists this clonotype with a few counts. The chain joins TRBV5-1 to TRBJ2-1, with D unresolved. The CDR3 runs to 13 residues. V was pared by 7 bases and J by 1 base, with 9 bases between. Germline V lookup: CDR1 SGHRS, CDR2 YFSETQ. The CDR3 here is CASGEASYNEQFF. The CDR3 DNA is TGCGCCAGCGGTGAAGCTTCCTACAATGAGCAGTTCTTC.

This clonotype has at least ten counts. The chain recombines TRBV7-2 with TRBJ2-7; D may be TRBD1 (6 bases). The germline CDR1 and CDR2 sequences are SGHTA and FQGNSA. This CDR3 contains 15 residues. The V gene lost 5 bases and the J gene lost 2 bases, with 16 bases spanning the gap. This CDR3 is CASSLPGTLTYEQYF. The CDR3 nucleotides read TGTGCCAGCAGCCTACCGGGGACACTGACCTACGAGCAGTACTTC. The full variable domain, in which reference TRBV7-2 and TRBJ2-7 provide the parts outside the CDR3, is GAGVSQSPSNKVTEKGKDVELRCDPISGHTALYWYRQSLGQGLEFLIYFQGNSAPDKSGLPSDRFSAERTGGSVSTLTIQRTQQEDSAVYLCASSLPGTLTYEQYFGPGTRLTVT.

A few counts support this clonotype. The CDR3, as DNA: TGTGCCAGCAGCCTTCACTCCGGGACAGCCTACGAGCAGTACGTC. Translating gives CASSLHSGTAYEQYV. The chain couples TRBV7-6 to TRBJ2-7; 7 nucleotides match TRBD1. The germline gives CDR1 SGHVS, CDR2 FNYEAQ. Trimming at V came to 5 bases and at J to 2 bases, leaving 9 bases not matched to a gene. There are 15 residues in the CDR3.

The chain links TRBV12-3 or TRBV12-4 to TRBJ2-1; unclear D gene. V was clipped by 6 bases and J by 2 bases, with 20 bases between them. The CDR3 contains 17 residues. The CDR3 nucleotides read TGTGCCAGCAGCCCTCACTATAACCCGAAAACCTACAATGAGCAGTTCTTC. It specifies CASSPHYNPKTYNEQFF.

This clonotype was recorded at least ten times. V usage is TRBV20-1 and J usage is TRBJ2-5, with D maybe TRBD2 (6 bases). The CDR3 covers 14 residues. Germline CDR1 is DFQATT and CDR2 is SNEGSKA (reference sequence). The ends were cut back, 0 bases at V and 5 bases at J, with 13 bases in the middle. The CDR3 sequence is CSARERDWQETQYF. The CDR3 nucleotides are TGCAGTGCTAGAGAGAGGGACTGGCAGGAGACCCAGTACTTC.